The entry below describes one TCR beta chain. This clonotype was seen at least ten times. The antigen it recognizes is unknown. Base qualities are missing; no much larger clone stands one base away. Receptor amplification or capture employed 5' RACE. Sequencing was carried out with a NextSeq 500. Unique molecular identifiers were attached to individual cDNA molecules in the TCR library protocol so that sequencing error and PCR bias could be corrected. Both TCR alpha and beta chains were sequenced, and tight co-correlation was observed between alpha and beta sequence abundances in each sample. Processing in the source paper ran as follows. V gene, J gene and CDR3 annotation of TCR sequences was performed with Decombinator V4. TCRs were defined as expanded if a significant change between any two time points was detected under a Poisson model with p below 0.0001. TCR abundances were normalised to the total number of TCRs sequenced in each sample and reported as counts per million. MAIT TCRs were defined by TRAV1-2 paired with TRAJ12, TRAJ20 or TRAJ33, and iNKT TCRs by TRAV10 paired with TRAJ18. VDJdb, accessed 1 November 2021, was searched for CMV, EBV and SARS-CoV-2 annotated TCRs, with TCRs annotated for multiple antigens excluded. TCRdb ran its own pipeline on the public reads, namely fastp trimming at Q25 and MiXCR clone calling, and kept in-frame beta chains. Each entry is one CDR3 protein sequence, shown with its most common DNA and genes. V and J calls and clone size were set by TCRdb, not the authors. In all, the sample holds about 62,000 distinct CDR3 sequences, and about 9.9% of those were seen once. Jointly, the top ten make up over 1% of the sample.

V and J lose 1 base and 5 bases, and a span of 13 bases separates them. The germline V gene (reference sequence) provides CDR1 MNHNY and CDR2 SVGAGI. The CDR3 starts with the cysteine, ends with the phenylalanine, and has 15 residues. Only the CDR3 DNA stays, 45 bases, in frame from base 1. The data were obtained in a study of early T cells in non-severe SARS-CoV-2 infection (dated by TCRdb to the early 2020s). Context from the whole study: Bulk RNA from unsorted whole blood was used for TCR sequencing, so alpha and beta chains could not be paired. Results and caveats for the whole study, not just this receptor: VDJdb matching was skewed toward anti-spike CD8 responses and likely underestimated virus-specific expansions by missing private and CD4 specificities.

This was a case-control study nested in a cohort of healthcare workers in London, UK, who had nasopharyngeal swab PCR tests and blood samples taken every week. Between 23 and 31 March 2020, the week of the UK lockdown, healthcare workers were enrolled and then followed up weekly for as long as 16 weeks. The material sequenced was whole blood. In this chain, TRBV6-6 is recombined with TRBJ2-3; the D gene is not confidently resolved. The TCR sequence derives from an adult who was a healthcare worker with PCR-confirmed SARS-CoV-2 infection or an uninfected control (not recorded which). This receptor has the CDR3 CASSYLNRELDTQYF. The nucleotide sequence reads TGTGCCAGCAGTTACTTGAACAGAGAGCTAGATACGCAGTATTTT.